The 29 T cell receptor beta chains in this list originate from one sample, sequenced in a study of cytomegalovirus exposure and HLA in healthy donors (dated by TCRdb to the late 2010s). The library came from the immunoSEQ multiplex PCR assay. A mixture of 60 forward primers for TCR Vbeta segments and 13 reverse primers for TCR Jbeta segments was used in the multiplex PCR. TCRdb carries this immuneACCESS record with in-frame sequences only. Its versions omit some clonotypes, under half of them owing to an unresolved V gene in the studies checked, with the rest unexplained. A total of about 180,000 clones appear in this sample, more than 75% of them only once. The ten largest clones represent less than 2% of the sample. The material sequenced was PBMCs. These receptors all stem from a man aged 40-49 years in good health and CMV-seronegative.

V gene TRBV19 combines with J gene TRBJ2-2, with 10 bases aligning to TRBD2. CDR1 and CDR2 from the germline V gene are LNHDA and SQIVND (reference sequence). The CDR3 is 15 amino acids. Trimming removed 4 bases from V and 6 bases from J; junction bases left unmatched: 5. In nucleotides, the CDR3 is TGTGCCAGTAGTACCCTAGCGGGAGAGTCCGGGGAGCTGTTTTTT. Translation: CASSTLAGESGELFF.

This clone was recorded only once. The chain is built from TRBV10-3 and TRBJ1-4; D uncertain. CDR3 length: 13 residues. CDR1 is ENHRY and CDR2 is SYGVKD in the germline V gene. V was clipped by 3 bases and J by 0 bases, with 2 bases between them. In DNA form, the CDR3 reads TGTGCCATCAGTGACTCAACTAATGAAAAACTGTTTTTT. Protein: CAISDSTNEKLFF.

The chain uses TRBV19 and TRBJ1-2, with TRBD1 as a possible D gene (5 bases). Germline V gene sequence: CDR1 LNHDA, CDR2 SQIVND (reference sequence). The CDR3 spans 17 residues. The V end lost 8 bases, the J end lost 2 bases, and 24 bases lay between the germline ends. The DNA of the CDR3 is TGTGCCAGTCGAAACTATGGGGGGGATCGGGCCAACTATGGCTACACCTTC. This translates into CASRNYGGDRANYGYTF.

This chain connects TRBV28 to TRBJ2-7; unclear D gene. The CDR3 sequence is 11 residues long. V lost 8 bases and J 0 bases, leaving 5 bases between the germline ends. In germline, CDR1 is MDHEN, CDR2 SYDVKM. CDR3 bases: TGTGCCAGCCACTCCTCCTACGAGCAGTACTTC. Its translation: CASHSSYEQYF.

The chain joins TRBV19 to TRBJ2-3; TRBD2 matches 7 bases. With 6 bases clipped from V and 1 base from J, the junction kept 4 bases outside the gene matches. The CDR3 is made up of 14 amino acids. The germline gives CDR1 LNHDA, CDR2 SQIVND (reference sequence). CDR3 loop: CASRASGRTDTQYF. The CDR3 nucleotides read TGTGCCAGTAGGGCTAGCGGACGCACAGATACGCAGTATTTT.

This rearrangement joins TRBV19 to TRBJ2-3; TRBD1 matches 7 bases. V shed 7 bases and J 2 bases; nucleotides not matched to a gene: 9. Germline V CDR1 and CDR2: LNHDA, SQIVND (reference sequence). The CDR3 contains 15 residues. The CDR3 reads CASKQGWGLTDTQYF. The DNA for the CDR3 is TGTGCCAGTAAACAGGGGTGGGGGCTCACAGATACGCAGTATTTT.

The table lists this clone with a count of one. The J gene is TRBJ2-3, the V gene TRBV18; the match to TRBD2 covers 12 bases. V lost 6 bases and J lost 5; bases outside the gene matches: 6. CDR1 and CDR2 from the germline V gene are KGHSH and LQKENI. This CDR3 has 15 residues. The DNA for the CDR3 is TGTGCCAGCTCTTCTAGCGGGGGGGCACAAGATACGCAGTATTTT. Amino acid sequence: CASSSSGGAQDTQYF.

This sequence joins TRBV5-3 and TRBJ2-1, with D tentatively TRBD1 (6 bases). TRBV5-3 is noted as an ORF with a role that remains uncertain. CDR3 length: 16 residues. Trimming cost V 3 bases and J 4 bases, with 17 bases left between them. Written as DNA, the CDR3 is TGTGCCAGAAGCTGGGGGCCCAGACAGGTATACAATGAGCAGTTCTTC. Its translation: CARSWGPRQVYNEQFF.

The CDR3 bases are TGTGCCAGCAGATCACAGGGGATTCGGGATGAGCAGTTCTTC. It codes for CASRSQGIRDEQFF. This rearrangement joins TRBV27 to TRBJ2-1, with TRBD1 matching 7 bases. The CDR3 totals 14 residues. Trimming took 6 bases from V and 8 from J; bases not matched to a gene: 10. Germline V gene lookup returns CDR1 MNHEY and CDR2 SMNVEV (reference sequence).

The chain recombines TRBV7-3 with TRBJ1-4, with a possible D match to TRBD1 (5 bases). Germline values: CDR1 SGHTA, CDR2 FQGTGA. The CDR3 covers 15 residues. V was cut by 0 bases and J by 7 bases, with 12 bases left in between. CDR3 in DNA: TGTGCCAGCAGCTTAACCTCAGGGTTGGGTGAAAAACTGTTTTTT. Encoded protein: CASSLTSGLGEKLFF.

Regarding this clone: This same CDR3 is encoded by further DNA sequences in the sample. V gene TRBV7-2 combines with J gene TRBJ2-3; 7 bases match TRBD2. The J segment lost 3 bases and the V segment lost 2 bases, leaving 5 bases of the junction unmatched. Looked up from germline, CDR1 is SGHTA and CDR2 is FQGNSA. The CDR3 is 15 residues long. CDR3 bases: TGTGCCAGCAGCTTAAGTCTAGCGGTAACAGATACGCAGTATTTT. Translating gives CASSLSLAVTDTQYF.

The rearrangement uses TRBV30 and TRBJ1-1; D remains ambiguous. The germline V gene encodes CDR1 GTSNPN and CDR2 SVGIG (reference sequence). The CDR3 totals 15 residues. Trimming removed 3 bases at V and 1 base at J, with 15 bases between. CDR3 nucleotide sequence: TGTGCCTGGAGGGCTCGAGGATTGGGGAACACTGAAGCTTTCTTT. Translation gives CAWRARGLGNTEAFF.

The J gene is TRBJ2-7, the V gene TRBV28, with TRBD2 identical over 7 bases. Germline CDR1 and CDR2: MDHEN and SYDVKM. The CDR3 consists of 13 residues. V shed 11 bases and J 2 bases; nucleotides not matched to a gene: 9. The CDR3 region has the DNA TGTGCCGGGAGGGGAGCGGGGACCTACGAGCAGTACTTC. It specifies CAGRGAGTYEQYF.

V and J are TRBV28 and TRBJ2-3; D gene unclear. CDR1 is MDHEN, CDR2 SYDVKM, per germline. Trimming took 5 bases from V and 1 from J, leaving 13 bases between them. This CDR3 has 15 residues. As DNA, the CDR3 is TGTGCCAGCAGTCCCCGACTTCTGGGCACAGATACGCAGTATTTT. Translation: CASSPRLLGTDTQYF.

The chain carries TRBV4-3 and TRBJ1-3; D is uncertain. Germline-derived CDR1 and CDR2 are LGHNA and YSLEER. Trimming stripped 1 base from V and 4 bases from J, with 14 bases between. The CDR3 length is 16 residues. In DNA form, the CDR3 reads TGCGCCAGCAGCCAAGTGTTCAGTGTTTTGGGAAACACCATATATTTT. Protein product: CASSQVFSVLGNTIYF.

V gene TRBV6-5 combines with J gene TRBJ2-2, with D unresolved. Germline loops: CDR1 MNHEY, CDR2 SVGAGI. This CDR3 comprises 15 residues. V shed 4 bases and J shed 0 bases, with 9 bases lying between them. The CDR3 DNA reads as TGTGCCAGCAGTTTATCGAGTCCGAACACCGGGGAGCTGTTTTTT. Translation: CASSLSSPNTGELFF.

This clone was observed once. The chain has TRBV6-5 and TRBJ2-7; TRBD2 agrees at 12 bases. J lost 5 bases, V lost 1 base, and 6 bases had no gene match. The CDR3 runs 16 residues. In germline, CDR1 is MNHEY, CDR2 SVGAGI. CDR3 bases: TGTGCCAGCAGTTACTTTCTAGCGGGAGGGCCCCACGAGCAGTACTTC. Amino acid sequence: CASSYFLAGGPHEQYF.

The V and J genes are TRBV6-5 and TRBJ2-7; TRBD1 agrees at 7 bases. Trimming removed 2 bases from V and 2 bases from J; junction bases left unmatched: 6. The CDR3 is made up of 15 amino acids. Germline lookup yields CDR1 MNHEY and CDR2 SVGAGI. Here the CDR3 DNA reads TGTGCCAGCAGTTACAAGGGGGCCGGAGCCTACGAGCAGTACTTC. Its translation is CASSYKGAGAYEQYF.

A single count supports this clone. CDR3 loop: CASSQRDRGTNTEAFF. DNA of the CDR3: TGCGCCAGCAGCCAGAGGGACAGGGGGACGAACACTGAAGCTTTCTTT. J is TRBJ1-1 and V is TRBV4-1; 11 bases are a match to TRBD1. The J segment lost 1 base and the V segment lost 3 bases, leaving 4 bases of the junction unmatched. The CDR3 covers 16 residues. Germline V gene sequence: CDR1 MGHRA, CDR2 YSYEKL.

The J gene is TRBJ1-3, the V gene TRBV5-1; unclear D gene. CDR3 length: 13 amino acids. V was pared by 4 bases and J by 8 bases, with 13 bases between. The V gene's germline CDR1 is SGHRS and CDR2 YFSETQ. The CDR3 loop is CASSLTEDHTIYF. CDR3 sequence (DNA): TGCGCCAGCAGCCTTACGGAGGACCACACCATATATTTT.

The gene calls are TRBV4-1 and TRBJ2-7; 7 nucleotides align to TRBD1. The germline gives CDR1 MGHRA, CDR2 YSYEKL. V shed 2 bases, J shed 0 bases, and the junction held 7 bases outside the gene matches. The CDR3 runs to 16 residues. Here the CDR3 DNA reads TGCGCCAGCAGCCAATCATCGACAGGGAGCTCCTACGAGCAGTACTTC. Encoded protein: CASSQSSTGSSYEQYF.

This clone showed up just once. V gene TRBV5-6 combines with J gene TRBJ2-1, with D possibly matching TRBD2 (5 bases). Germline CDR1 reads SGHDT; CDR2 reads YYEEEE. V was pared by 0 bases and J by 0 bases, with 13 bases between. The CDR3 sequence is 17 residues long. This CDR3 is CASSLVYRGYSYNEQFF. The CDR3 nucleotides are TGTGCCAGCAGCTTGGTCTATCGCGGGTACTCCTACAATGAGCAGTTCTTC. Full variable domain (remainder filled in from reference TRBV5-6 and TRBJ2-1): DAGVTQSPTHLIKTRGQQVTLRCSPKSGHDTVSWYQQALGQGPQFIFQYYEEEERQRGNFPDRFSGHQFPNYSSELNVNALLLGDSALYLCASSLVYRGYSYNEQFFGPGTRLTVL.

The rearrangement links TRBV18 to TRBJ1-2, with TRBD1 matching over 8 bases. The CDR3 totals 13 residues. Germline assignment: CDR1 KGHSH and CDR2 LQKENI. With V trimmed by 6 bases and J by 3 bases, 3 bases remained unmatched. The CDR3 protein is CASSQTGDYGYTF. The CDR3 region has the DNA TGTGCCAGCTCGCAGACAGGGGACTATGGCTACACCTTC.

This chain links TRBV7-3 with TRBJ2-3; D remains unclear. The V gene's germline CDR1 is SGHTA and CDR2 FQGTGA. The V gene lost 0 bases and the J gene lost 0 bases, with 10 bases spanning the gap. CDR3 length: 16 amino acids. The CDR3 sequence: CASSLTGRPSTDTQYF. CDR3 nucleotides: TGTGCCAGCAGCTTAACGGGCAGGCCCAGCACAGATACGCAGTATTTT.

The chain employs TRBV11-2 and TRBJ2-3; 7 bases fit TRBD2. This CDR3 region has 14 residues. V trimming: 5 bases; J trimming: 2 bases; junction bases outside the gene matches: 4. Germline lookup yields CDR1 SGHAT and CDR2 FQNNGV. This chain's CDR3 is CASSPGLHTDTQYF. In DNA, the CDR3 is TGTGCCAGCAGCCCGGGACTACACACAGATACGCAGTATTTT. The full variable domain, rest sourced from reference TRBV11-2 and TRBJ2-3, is EAGVAQSPRYKIIEKRQSVAFWCNPISGHATLYWYQQILGQGPKLLIQFQNNGVVDDSQLPKDRFSAERLKGVDSTLKIQPAKLEDSAVYLCASSPGLHTDTQYFGPGTRLTVL.

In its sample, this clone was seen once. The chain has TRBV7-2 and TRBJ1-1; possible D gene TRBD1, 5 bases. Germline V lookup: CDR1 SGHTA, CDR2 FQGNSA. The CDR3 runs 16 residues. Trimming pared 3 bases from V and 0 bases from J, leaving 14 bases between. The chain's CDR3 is CASSFDRQIMNTEAFF. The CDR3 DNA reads TGTGCCAGCAGCTTTGATCGACAGATCATGAACACTGAAGCTTTCTTT.

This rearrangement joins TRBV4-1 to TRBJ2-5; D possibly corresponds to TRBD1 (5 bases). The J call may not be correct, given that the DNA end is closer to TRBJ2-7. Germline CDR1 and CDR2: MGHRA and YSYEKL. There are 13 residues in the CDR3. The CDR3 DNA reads TGCGCCAGCAGCCAAGAGACAGCCTACGAGCAGTACTTC. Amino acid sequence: CASSQETAYEQYF.

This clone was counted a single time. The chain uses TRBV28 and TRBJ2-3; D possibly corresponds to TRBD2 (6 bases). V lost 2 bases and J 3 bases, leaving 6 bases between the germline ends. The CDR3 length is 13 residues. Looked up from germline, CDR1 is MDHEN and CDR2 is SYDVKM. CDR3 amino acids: CASSLGGTDTQYF. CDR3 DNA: TGTGCCAGCAGTTTAGGAGGGACAGATACGCAGTATTTT. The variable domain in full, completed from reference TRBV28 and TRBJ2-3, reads DVKVTQSSRYLVKRTGEKVFLECVQDMDHENMFWYRQDPGLGLRLIYFSYDVKMKEKGDIPEGYSVSREKKERFSLILESASTNQTSMYLCASSLGGTDTQYFGPGTRLTVL.

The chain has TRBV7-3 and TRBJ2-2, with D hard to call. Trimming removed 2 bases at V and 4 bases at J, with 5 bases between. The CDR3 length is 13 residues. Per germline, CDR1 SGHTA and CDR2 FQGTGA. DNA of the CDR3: TGTGCCAGCAGCTTACCGGGCACCGGGGAGCTGTTTTTT. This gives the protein CASSLPGTGELFF.